The 27 T cell receptor beta chains in this list originate from one sample, sequenced in a study of cytomegalovirus exposure and HLA in healthy donors. Primers included in the PCR were 60 Vbeta and 13 Jbeta primers. The assay was immunoSEQ multiplex PCR, and TCRdb's table has in-frame clones only and misses some. This sample lists 160,000 or so clones; its ten largest clones have approximately 2.3%. What was sequenced was PBMCs. The source is a young man in good health and CMV-seronegative.

The chain joins TRBV11-2 to TRBJ2-3, with D maybe TRBD2 (5 bases). V was shortened by 2 bases and J by 4 bases, with 13 bases between the two germline ends. Looked up from germline, CDR1 is SGHAT and CDR2 is FQNNGV. The CDR3 is made up of 15 amino acids. CDR3 DNA: TGTGCCAGCAGCTTACCCTCGGGGAAGGCAGATACGCAGTATTTT. Protein product: CASSLPSGKADTQYF.

This sequence joins TRBV6-5 and TRBJ1-2; 7 bases fit TRBD1. V was clipped by 2 bases and J by 3 bases; unmatched bases: 0. The CDR3 sequence is 13 residues long. Per the germline V gene, CDR1 is MNHEY and CDR2 is SVGAGI. CDR3 coding DNA: TGTGCCAGCAGTTACCAGGGGGACTATGGCTACACCTTC. Translated, it gives CASSYQGDYGYTF.

This sequence joins TRBV11-3 and TRBJ1-3; 7 bases fit TRBD1. The germline gives CDR1 SGHNT, CDR2 YENEEA. Unmatched junction bases numbered 13, after V lost 5 bases and J lost 12 bases. This CDR3 is built from 14 residues. In DNA, the CDR3 is TGTGCCAGCAGCACCAGGACAGGATTCGGTGGCATATATTTT. Protein product: CASSTRTGFGGIYF.

The chain employs TRBV10-3 and TRBJ2-1; D gene unclear. The length of the CDR3 is 13 residues. Germline V gene lookup returns CDR1 ENHRY and CDR2 SYGVKD. V lost 2 bases, J lost 7 bases, and 9 bases lay in between. The CDR3, as DNA: TGTGCCATCAGTGAGGCGGATAGTAATGAGCAGTTCTTC. Translated: CAISEADSNEQFF.

Notes on this clone: Other DNA sequences of this sample code for an identical CDR3. This chain links TRBV5-1 with TRBJ1-5, with TRBD1 identical over 9 bases. The CDR3 loop spans 14 amino acids. V was pared by 2 bases and J by 6 bases, with 3 bases of the junction left unmatched. The germline CDR1 and CDR2 sequences are SGHRS and YFSETQ. The CDR3 spells CASSLQGAGQPQHF. The CDR3 DNA is TGCGCCAGCAGCTTACAGGGGGCGGGTCAGCCCCAGCATTTT.

This sequence joins TRBV15 and TRBJ1-1; perhaps TRBD1 as D (6 bases). The CDR3 spans 16 residues. The germline V gene has CDR1 LNHNV and CDR2 YYDKDF (reference sequence). Trimming stripped 1 base from V and 1 base from J, with 13 bases between. The CDR3 spells CATSRGRGMANTEAFF. CDR3 coding DNA: TGTGCCACCAGCAGAGGCAGGGGCATGGCGAACACTGAAGCTTTCTTT.

CDR3 residues: CASSGSPGGELFF. In nucleotides, the CDR3 is TGTGCCAGCAGTGGCTCTCCGGGCGGGGAGCTGTTTTTT. The chain combines TRBV7-2 with TRBJ2-2; D gene unclear. Trimming removed 6 bases from V and 7 bases from J, with 12 bases in between. CDR3 length: 13 residues. Germline CDR1 and CDR2: SGHTA and FQGNSA. Combining the CDR3 with reference TRBV7-2 and TRBJ2-2 gives the whole variable domain GAGVSQSPSNKVTEKGKDVELRCDPISGHTALYWYRQSLGQGLEFLIYFQGNSAPDKSGLPSDRFSAERTGGSVSTLTIQRTQQEDSAVYLCASSGSPGGELFFGEGSRLTVL.

J is TRBJ2-1 and V is TRBV11-2; 7 bases are a match to TRBD2. The V segment lost 5 bases and the J segment 4 bases; nucleotides outside the gene matches: 8. CDR1 SGHAT and CDR2 FQNNGV come from the germline V gene. This CDR3 is 15 amino acids long. The CDR3 sequence: CASSGEASGYNEQFF. CDR3 in DNA: TGTGCCAGCAGCGGAGAGGCTAGCGGATACAATGAGCAGTTCTTC.

The chain carries TRBV29-1 and TRBJ1-1; tentative D call: TRBD1 (5 bases). The CDR3 spans 14 residues. The germline CDR1 and CDR2 sequences are SQVTM and ANQGSEA. Trimming cost V 4 bases and J 5 bases, with 17 bases left between them. Here the CDR3 reads CSVGGALGWTEAFF. For the CDR3, the DNA is TGCAGCGTTGGCGGGGCCCTAGGGTGGACTGAAGCTTTCTTT.

CDR3 nucleotides: TGTGCCAGCAGTGCTCGCGGGGGACAAGAGACCCAGTACTTC. Protein sequence: CASSARGGQETQYF. This chain connects TRBV6-4 to TRBJ2-5, with TRBD2 identical over 7 bases. Germline CDR1 and CDR2: MRHNA and SNTAGT. The CDR3 spans 14 residues. The J segment lost 2 bases and the V segment lost 4 bases, leaving 4 bases of the junction unmatched.

The chain combines TRBV27 with TRBJ2-3, with TRBD2 matching over 7 bases. V trimming: 1 base; J trimming: 4 bases; junction bases outside the gene matches: 2. In germline, CDR1 is MNHEY, CDR2 SMNVEV (reference sequence). This CDR3 comprises 14 residues. The CDR3 DNA follows: TGTGCCAGCAGTTTATTGGGGAGGGCAGATACGCAGTATTTT. It is translated as CASSLLGRADTQYF.

CDR3 nucleotides: TGTGCCAGCACCTCGAGTCGTTCAGATACGCAGTATTTT. Translation: CASTSSRSDTQYF. This chain connects TRBV2 to TRBJ2-3, with D unresolved. The CDR3 runs to 13 residues. The ends were cut back, 7 bases at V and 4 bases at J, with 12 bases in the middle. Germline V gene lookup returns CDR1 SNHLY and CDR2 FYNNEI. The entire variable domain, with the rest obtained from reference TRBV2 and TRBJ2-3, is as follows: EPEVTQTPSHQVTQMGQEVILRCVPISNHLYFYWYRQILGQKVEFLVSFYNNEISEKSEIFDDQFSVERPDGSNFTLKIRSTKLEDSAMYFCASTSSRSDTQYFGPGTRLTVL.

The chain joins TRBV9 to TRBJ2-3; D perhaps matches TRBD1 (5 bases). CDR3 length: 15 amino acids. Trimming stripped 1 base from V and 5 bases from J, with 14 bases between. Germline-derived CDR1 and CDR2 are SGDLS and YYNGEE. The DNA of the CDR3 is TGTGCCAGCAGCGTAACCGCAGGGTTTATAGATACGCAGTATTTT. It yields the protein CASSVTAGFIDTQYF.

The genes are TRBV28 and TRBJ2-7; 7 bases are shared with TRBD1. The CDR3 spans 14 residues. J lost 3 bases, V lost 8 bases, and 10 bases had no gene match. The germline gives CDR1 MDHEN, CDR2 SYDVKM. As DNA, the CDR3 is TGTGCCAGCGGTAGACAGGGCATACTCTACGAGCAGTACTTC. It encodes CASGRQGILYEQYF.

This chain connects TRBV5-3 to TRBJ1-2; TRBD1 aligns across 8 bases. TRBV5-3 is treated as an ORF (open reading frame) with a function not yet certain. Unmatched junction bases numbered 11, after V lost 0 bases and J lost 7 bases. The CDR3 runs to 16 residues. The CDR3 region has the DNA TGTGCCAGAAGCTTGGCCGGGACAGGTTCCAGTCCTGGCTACACCTTC. Protein product: CARSLAGTGSSPGYTF.

The rearrangement links TRBV27 to TRBJ2-5; D remains ambiguous. The CDR3 is 16 amino acids. Germline loops: CDR1 MNHEY, CDR2 SMNVEV (reference sequence). Trimming cost V 5 bases and J 0 bases, with 16 bases left between them. As DNA, the CDR3 is TGTGCCAGCAGTCCCGCCCCGACACGGTACCAAGAGACCCAGTACTTC. This codes for CASSPAPTRYQETQYF.

The V gene is TRBV27, the J gene TRBJ2-7, with D perhaps TRBD1 (5 bases). CDR3 length: 15 residues. Deletions cut 6 bases from V and 2 bases from J, with 17 bases between. CDR1 is MNHEY and CDR2 is SMNVEV in the germline V gene (reference sequence). The chain's CDR3 is CASSLAATAAYEQYF. CDR3 bases: TGTGCCAGCAGCCTCGCCGCGACAGCAGCCTACGAGCAGTACTTC.

J is TRBJ1-2 and V is TRBV14; perhaps TRBD1 as D (6 bases). V was pared by 3 bases and J by 7 bases, with 18 bases between. CDR1 and CDR2 (germline): SGHDN, FVKESK. This CDR3 contains 15 residues. CDR3 amino acids: CASSHHTPGAGGYTF. CDR3 in DNA: TGTGCCAGCAGCCACCACACCCCAGGGGCGGGTGGCTACACCTTC. Combining the CDR3 with reference TRBV14 and TRBJ1-2 gives the whole variable domain EAGVTQFPSHSVIEKGQTVTLRCDPISGHDNLYWYRRVMGKEIKFLLHFVKESKQDESGMPNNRFLAERTGGTYSTLKVQPAELEDSGVYFCASSHHTPGAGGYTFGSGTRLTVV.

The J gene is TRBJ2-7, the V gene TRBV5-1; 11 positions agree with TRBD2. The CDR3 consists of 14 residues. The J segment lost 4 bases and the V segment lost 7 bases, leaving 7 bases of the junction unmatched. The V gene's germline CDR1 is SGHRS and CDR2 YFSETQ. CDR3 residues: CASRQGLADYEQYF. CDR3 DNA: TGCGCCAGCCGACAGGGACTAGCGGATTACGAGCAGTACTTC.

The chain uses TRBV5-4 and TRBJ1-2; 7 bases match TRBD1. CDR3 length equals 16 residues. Germline assignment: CDR1 SGHNT and CDR2 YYREEE (reference sequence). The V and J ends lost 2 bases and 7 bases, in that order; junction bases with no gene match: 14. Written as DNA, the CDR3 is TGTGCCAGCAGCTTAACAGGAGGGGGCTTGAAATCTGGCTACACCTTC. Translating gives CASSLTGGGLKSGYTF.

The CDR3 DNA reads TGCGCCAGCGGGATAGGGACTAGCGGGATGGGTGAGCAGTTCTTC. The encoded protein is CASGIGTSGMGEQFF. This chain connects TRBV5-1 to TRBJ2-1; 13 nucleotides align to TRBD2. V was pared by 7 bases and J by 9 bases, with 10 bases of the junction left unmatched. The CDR3 is 15 residues long. Germline loops: CDR1 SGHRS, CDR2 YFSETQ.

The chain combines TRBV14 with TRBJ2-6; possibly TRBD1 for D (6 bases). The CDR3 extends over 18 amino acids. Germline CDR1 SGHDN, CDR2 FVKESK. The germline V and J ends were trimmed by 3 bases and 0 bases, with 15 bases remaining between them. The CDR3 loop reads CASSQRTVASSGANVLTF. CDR3 sequence (DNA): TGTGCCAGCAGCCAGAGGACAGTAGCTAGCTCTGGGGCCAACGTCCTGACTTTC.

The V gene is TRBV5-4, the J gene TRBJ1-1, with 7 positions matching TRBD1. After removal of 6 bases from V and 6 bases from J, the junction contained 8 bases not matched to a gene. The CDR3 covers 13 residues. The germline V gene has CDR1 SGHNT and CDR2 YYREEE (reference sequence). CDR3 sequence reads: CASKGTADAEAFF. In DNA form, the CDR3 reads TGTGCCAGCAAAGGGACAGCTGACGCTGAAGCTTTCTTT. The variable domain in full, completed from reference TRBV5-4 and TRBJ1-1, reads ETGVTQSPTHLIKTRGQQVTLRCSSQSGHNTVSWYQQALGQGPQFIFQYYREEENGRGNFPPRFSGLQFPNYSSELNVNALELDDSALYLCASKGTADAEAFFGQGTRLTVV.

The chain joins TRBV7-9 to TRBJ1-1; D perhaps matches TRBD1 (6 bases). Trimming shortened V by 5 bases and J by 10 bases, and 20 bases separated the two germline ends. Looked up from germline, CDR1 is SEHNR and CDR2 is FQNEAQ (reference sequence). The CDR3 consists of 14 residues. CDR3 DNA sequence: TGTGCCAGCAGCCCCTTGATACAAGAAGGGGGAGCTTTCTTT. Translated, it gives CASSPLIQEGGAFF. The full variable domain, in which reference TRBV7-9 and TRBJ1-1 provide the parts outside the CDR3, is DTGVSQNPRHKITKRGQNVTFRCDPISEHNRLYWYRQTLGQGPEFLTYFQNEAQLEKSRLLSDRFSAERPKGSFSTLEIQRTEQGDSAMYLCASSPLIQEGGAFFGQGTRLTVV.

Comment on this clone: This same CDR3 is encoded by further DNA sequences in the sample. The chain has TRBV11-2 and TRBJ1-5, with D unclear. The ends were cut back, 1 base at V and 8 bases at J, with 9 bases in the middle. The germline V gene encodes CDR1 SGHAT and CDR2 FQNNGV. CDR3 size: 13 residues. CDR3 amino acids: CASSLGSIEPQHF. The CDR3 DNA reads TGTGCCAGCAGCTTAGGAAGTATAGAGCCCCAGCATTTT.

The chain links TRBV18 to TRBJ1-2, with D unclear. This CDR3 region has 14 residues. Trimming left V 2 bases short and J 7 bases short, with 14 bases between. Germline loops: CDR1 KGHSH, CDR2 LQKENI. CDR3 residues: CASSPSRSDSGYTF. The CDR3 DNA reads TGTGCCAGCTCACCAAGCAGGTCGGATTCTGGCTACACCTTC.

The gene calls are TRBV6-5 and TRBJ2-5; 15 bases fit TRBD2. The CDR3 has 16 residues. CDR1 is MNHEY, CDR2 SVGAGI, per germline. V lost 4 bases and J lost 3; bases outside the gene matches: 3. In DNA, the CDR3 is TGTGCCAGCAGTTCGGGACTAGCGGGAGGAAAAGAGACCCAGTACTTC. Translating gives CASSSGLAGGKETQYF.